The TCR beta chain described here comes from a study of regulatory T cells in long-lasting Graves disease. The CDR3 is made up of 12 amino acids. CDR1 and CDR2 (germline): SGHTA, FQGNSA. Between the trimmed V and J ends, which lost 5 bases and 8 bases, there was a span of 12 bases. This clonotype was observed a few times. Building the TCR beta libraries relied on iRepertoire HTBI primers, and CDR3 regions underwent Arm-PCR. MiXCR, run by TCRdb on the multiplex PCR reads, gives a single entry per CDR3 protein. The repertoire consists of 400,000 to 500,000 distinct CDR3 sequences, with around a fifth occurring once and the leading ten covering about an eighth. Time point noted: persistent/refractory GD, antithyroid drugs over 5 years with positive TRAb. Preparation of the TCR library used RNA extracted from PBMCs.

The chain joins TRBV7-2 to TRBJ1-2, with D unresolved. The TCR comes from a female donor with Graves disease. This specimen consisted of peripheral blood mononuclear cells (PBMCs), obtained when the disease was refractory, from a patient treated with antithyroid drugs. CDR3 sequence (DNA): TGTGCCAGCAGCATGGACCGAGGAGGCTACACCTTC. This translates into CASSMDRGGYTF. Combining the CDR3 with reference TRBV7-2 and TRBJ1-2 gives the whole variable domain GAGVSQSPSNKVTEKGKDVELRCDPISGHTALYWYRQSLGQGLEFLIYFQGNSAPDKSGLPSDRFSAERTGGSVSTLTIQRTQQEDSAVYLCASSMDRGGYTFGSGTRLTVV.